The 18 T cell receptor beta chains listed next were all sequenced from one sample in a study of cytomegalovirus exposure and HLA in healthy donors. The primer mix had 60 Vbeta and 13 Jbeta primers. Libraries were prepared by immunoSEQ multiplex PCR; TCRdb keeps only in-frame clonotypes and omits some of them. The sample has 150,000 to 250,000 clones, approximately 85% seen once. Sequencing input: PBMCs. These receptors were taken from a girl aged 10 to 17 in good health and CMV-seropositive.

This clone was counted a few times. The chain carries TRBV27 and TRBJ1-6; no clear D gene. V was pared by 7 bases and J by 7 bases, with 11 bases between. Germline V gives CDR1 MNHEY, CDR2 SMNVEV (reference sequence). The CDR3 length is 13 residues. The CDR3 sequence: CASNPRGNSPLHF. The CDR3 DNA sequence: TGTGCCAGCAACCCGCGAGGGAATTCACCCCTCCACTTT.

The chain couples TRBV7-5 to TRBJ2-7; the table's D call of TRBD2 was not tested on the DNA. TRBV7-5 is a recognized pseudogene. The CDR3 is 16 residues long. The CDR3 loop is CARSGTGLAGPYEQYF. The DNA of the CDR3 is TGTGCCAGAAGCGGGACCGGACTAGCGGGGCCCTACGAGCAGTACTTC.

The rearrangement joins TRBV7-9 to TRBJ1-1; maybe TRBD1 (6 bases). The V end lost 5 bases, the J end lost 3 bases, and 19 bases lay between the germline ends. The CDR3 extends over 16 amino acids. Germline V CDR1 and CDR2: SEHNR, FQNEAQ (reference sequence). CDR3 sequence reads: CASSGYGGDTDTEAFF. The CDR3 region has the DNA TGTGCCAGCAGCGGATACGGGGGGGACACCGACACTGAAGCTTTCTTT.

This clone has just a few counts. The V call is TRBV11-2, the J call TRBJ2-7; 10 bases are a match to TRBD2. The CDR3 is 17 amino acids. The V gene end was trimmed by 5 bases and the J gene end by 0 bases; junction bases not matched to a gene: 10. Germline CDR1 is SGHAT and CDR2 is FQNNGV. The DNA for the CDR3 is TGTGCCAGCAGCCAGTCCGGGACTAGCGAACTCTCCTACGAGCAGTACTTC. This codes for CASSQSGTSELSYEQYF.

The genes are TRBV30 and TRBJ2-5; D not resolved. This CDR3 has 12 amino acids. V lost 2 bases and J lost 5, with 9 bases in between. CDR1 and CDR2 from the germline V gene are GTSNPN and SVGIG (reference sequence). As DNA, the CDR3 is TGTGCCTGGAGTTCTAGTATGGAGACCCAGTACTTC. This encodes CAWSSSMETQYF.

The chain uses TRBV6-1 and TRBJ2-7; D perhaps matches TRBD1 (6 bases). Trimming shortened V by 6 bases and J by 5 bases, and 11 bases separated the two germline ends. The CDR3 covers 12 residues. Germline CDR1 MNHNS, CDR2 SASEGT. CDR3 nucleotides: TGTGCCAGCAGCCCAGGGGTCAACGAGCAGTACTTC. It yields the protein CASSPGVNEQYF.

This chain uses TRBV2 with TRBJ1-1; D call uncertain. From germline, CDR1 is SNHLY and CDR2 FYNNEI. This CDR3 region has 13 residues. V was trimmed by 0 bases and J by 1 base, leaving 3 bases between them. CDR3 nucleotides: TGTGCCAGCAGTGAAGCAGCGAACACTGAAGCTTTCTTT. Translation gives CASSEAANTEAFF.

A few counts support this clone. The rearrangement links TRBV2 to TRBJ1-2; D uncertain. The ends were cut back, 6 bases at V and 5 bases at J, with 13 bases in the middle. The CDR3 runs 13 residues. Germline V gene lookup returns CDR1 SNHLY and CDR2 FYNNEI. Written as DNA, the CDR3 is TGTGCCAGCAGCAATCTACTAGGGTATGGCTACACCTTC. Protein sequence: CASSNLLGYGYTF.

This clone appeared once. The rearrangement joins TRBV4-2 to TRBJ1-2; no clear D gene. The length of the CDR3 is 14 residues. V lost 4 bases and J 5 bases, leaving 14 bases between the germline ends. Germline V CDR1 and CDR2: LGHNA, YNFKEQ. CDR3 sequence: CASSREAAKYGYTF. CDR3 nucleotide sequence: TGTGCCAGCAGCCGCGAGGCAGCAAAATATGGCTACACCTTC.

V usage is TRBV2 and J usage is TRBJ2-3; D may be TRBD2 (5 bases). Germline loops: CDR1 SNHLY, CDR2 FYNNEI. V lost 0 bases and J 1 base, leaving 14 bases between the germline ends. This CDR3 has 17 amino acids. CDR3 bases: TGTGCCAGCAGTGAAGCGGTCCGGGGAAGTCGCACAGATACGCAGTATTTT. Amino acids: CASSEAVRGSRTDTQYF.

This chain uses TRBV9 with TRBJ2-3; D call uncertain. CDR1 SGDLS and CDR2 YYNGEE come from the germline V gene. The CDR3 runs 15 residues. The V gene lost 0 bases and the J gene lost 0 bases, with 8 bases spanning the gap. The CDR3 region has the DNA TGTGCCAGCAGCGTAGGATTAACTAGCACAGATACGCAGTATTTT. It is translated as CASSVGLTSTDTQYF.

This clone was recorded once. The chain is built from TRBV9 and TRBJ2-3, with D possibly being TRBD2 (5 bases). There are 13 residues in the CDR3. Trimming removed 8 bases from V and 5 bases from J, with 15 bases in between. Germline CDR1 and CDR2: SGDLS and YYNGEE. In nucleotides, the CDR3 is TGTGCCAGGGAAACGGGCGGGCAAGATACGCAGTATTTT. This gives the protein CARETGGQDTQYF.

The V and J genes are TRBV7-2 and TRBJ1-5; the D gene is possibly TRBD1 (6 bases). Germline V CDR1 and CDR2: SGHTA, FQGNSA. Trimming pared 5 bases from V and 5 bases from J, leaving 13 bases between. The CDR3 sequence is 14 residues long. The CDR3 nucleotides read TGTGCCAGCAGCCCTTCAGGGGTCGATCAGCCCCAGCATTTT. Translated, it gives CASSPSGVDQPQHF.

This clone was detected once. This chain connects TRBV2 to TRBJ2-7; D gene uncertain. CDR3 length: 13 amino acids. Trimming pared 6 bases from V and 1 base from J, leaving 10 bases between. The germline V gene encodes CDR1 SNHLY and CDR2 FYNNEI. The CDR3 is CASSPVQSYEQYF. DNA for the CDR3: TGTGCCAGCAGCCCCGTACAGTCCTACGAGCAGTACTTC. Drawing the rest from reference TRBV2 and TRBJ2-7, the complete variable domain is EPEVTQTPSHQVTQMGQEVILRCVPISNHLYFYWYRQILGQKVEFLVSFYNNEISEKSEIFDDQFSVERPDGSNFTLKIRSTKLEDSAMYFCASSPVQSYEQYFGPGTRLTVT.

The table lists this clone with a few counts. The chain employs TRBV5-4 and TRBJ2-7; D may be TRBD2 (6 bases). This CDR3 contains 14 residues. The ends were cut back, 0 bases at V and 9 bases at J, with 16 bases in the middle. Germline V gives CDR1 SGHNT, CDR2 YYREEE (reference sequence). CDR3 amino acids: CASSLDAGLLGQYF. The DNA for the CDR3 is TGTGCCAGCAGCTTGGATGCGGGACTCCTCGGGCAGTACTTC.

This chain links TRBV6-6 with TRBJ2-3; weak D call: TRBD2 (5 bases). Deletions cut 6 bases from V and 1 base from J, with 17 bases between. Germline values: CDR1 MNHNY, CDR2 SVGAGI (reference sequence). This CDR3 has 16 amino acids. Here the CDR3 reads CASSLLREEGTDTQYF. In nucleotides, the CDR3 is TGTGCCAGCAGCCTCCTACGGGAAGAGGGCACAGATACGCAGTATTTT.

The V call is TRBV10-2, the J call TRBJ1-3, with TRBD1 as a possible D gene (5 bases). The V and J ends lost 4 bases and 6 bases respectively, with 16 bases between them. The V gene's germline CDR1 is WSHSY and CDR2 SAAADI. The CDR3 has 15 residues. CDR3 residues: CASSVGMGHTNTIYF. The CDR3 DNA sequence: TGCGCCAGCAGTGTTGGGATGGGGCATACAAACACCATATATTTT.

This clone was counted once. The chain has TRBV5-6 and TRBJ1-6; possible D gene TRBD1, 6 bases. Germline V CDR1 and CDR2: SGHDT, YYEEEE. The V and J ends lost 4 bases and 8 bases respectively, with 10 bases between them. The CDR3 loop spans 13 amino acids. CDR3 sequence: CASSPGQYSPLHF. The CDR3 DNA sequence: TGTGCCAGCAGCCCAGGACAGTATTCACCCCTCCACTTT.